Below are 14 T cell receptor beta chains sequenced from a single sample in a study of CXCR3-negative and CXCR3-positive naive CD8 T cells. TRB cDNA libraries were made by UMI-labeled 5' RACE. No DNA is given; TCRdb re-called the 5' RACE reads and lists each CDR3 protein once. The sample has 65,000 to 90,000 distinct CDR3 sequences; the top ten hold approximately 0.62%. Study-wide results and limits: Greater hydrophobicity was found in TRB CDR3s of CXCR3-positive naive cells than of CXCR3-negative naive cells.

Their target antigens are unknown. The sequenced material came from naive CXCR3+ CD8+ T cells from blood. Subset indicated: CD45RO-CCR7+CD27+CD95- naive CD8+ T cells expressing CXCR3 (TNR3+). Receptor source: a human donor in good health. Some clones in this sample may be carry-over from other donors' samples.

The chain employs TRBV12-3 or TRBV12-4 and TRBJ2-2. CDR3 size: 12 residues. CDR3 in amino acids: CASSPRTGELFF.

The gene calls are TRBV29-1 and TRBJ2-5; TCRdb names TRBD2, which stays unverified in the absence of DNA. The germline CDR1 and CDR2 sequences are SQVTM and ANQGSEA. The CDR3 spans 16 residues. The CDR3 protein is CSVEGEFGRFQETQYF.

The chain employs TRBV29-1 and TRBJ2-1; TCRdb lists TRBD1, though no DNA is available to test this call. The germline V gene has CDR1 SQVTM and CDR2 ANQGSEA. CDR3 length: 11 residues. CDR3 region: CSVTHGTGEFF.

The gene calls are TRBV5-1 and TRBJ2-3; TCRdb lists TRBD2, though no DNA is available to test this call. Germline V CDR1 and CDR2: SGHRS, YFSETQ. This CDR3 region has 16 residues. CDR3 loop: CASSSRLAGGTDTQYF.

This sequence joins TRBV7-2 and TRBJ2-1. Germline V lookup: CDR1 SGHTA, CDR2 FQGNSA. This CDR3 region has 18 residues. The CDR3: CASSLPQKQLSVYNEQFF.

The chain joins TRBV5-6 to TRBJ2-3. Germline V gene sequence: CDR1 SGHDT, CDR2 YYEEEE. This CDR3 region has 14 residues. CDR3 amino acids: CASSSGGSTDTQYF.

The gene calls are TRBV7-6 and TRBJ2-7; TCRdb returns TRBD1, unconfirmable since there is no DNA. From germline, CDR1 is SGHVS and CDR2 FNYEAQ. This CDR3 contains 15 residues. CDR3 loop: CASSLSDRVGYEQYF. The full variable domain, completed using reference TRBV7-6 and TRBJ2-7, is GAGVSQSPRYKVTKRGQDVALRCDPISGHVSLYWYRQALGQGPEFLTYFNYEAQQDKSGLPNDRFSAERPEGSISTLTIQRTEQRDSAMYRCASSLSDRVGYEQYFGPGTRLTVT.

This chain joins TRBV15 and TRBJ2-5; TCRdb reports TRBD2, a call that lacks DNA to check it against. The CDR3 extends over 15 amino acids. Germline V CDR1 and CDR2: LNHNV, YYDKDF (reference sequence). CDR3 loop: CATRPGRGFQETQYF.

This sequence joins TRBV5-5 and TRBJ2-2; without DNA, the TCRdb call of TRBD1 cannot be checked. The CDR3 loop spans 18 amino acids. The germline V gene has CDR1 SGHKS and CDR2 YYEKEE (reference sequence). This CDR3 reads CASSLRVGRRPNTGELFF.

The CDR3 here is CASSSGLAGGETQYF. J is TRBJ2-5 and V is TRBV27; the TCRdb D gene call, TRBD2, has no DNA to confirm it. The V gene's germline CDR1 is MNHEY and CDR2 SMNVEV (reference sequence). The CDR3 has 15 residues.

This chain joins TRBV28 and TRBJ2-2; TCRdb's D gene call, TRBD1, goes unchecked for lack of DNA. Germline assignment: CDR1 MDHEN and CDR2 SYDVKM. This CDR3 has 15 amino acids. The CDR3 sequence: CASSPGRRYTGELFF.

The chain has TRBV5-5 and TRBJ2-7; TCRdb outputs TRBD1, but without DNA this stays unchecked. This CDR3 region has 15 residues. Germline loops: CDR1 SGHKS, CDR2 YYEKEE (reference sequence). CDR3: CASSLGTGVGYEQYF.

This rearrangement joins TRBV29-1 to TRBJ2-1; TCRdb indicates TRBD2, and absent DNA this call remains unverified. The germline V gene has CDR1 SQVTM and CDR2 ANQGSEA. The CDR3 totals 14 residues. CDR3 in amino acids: CSVLSGMSYNEQFF.

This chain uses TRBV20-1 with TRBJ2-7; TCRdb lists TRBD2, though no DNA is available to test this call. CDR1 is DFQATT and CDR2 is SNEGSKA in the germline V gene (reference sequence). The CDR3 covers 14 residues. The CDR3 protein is CSARGGLSSYEQYF.